These T cell receptor beta chains were read from a single sample in a study of cytomegalovirus exposure and HLA in healthy donors. Method: immunoSEQ multiplex PCR; TCRdb's copy keeps in-frame clones and lacks some. The sample includes around 150,000 clones, nearly 80% of them seen just once. Material: PBMCs. The source of these receptors is a woman in her forties in good health and CMV-seronegative. The CDR3 runs from the conserved cysteine through the conserved F or W. The D gene is left open where the match is weak. Some rows mark clone size as missing; the rest say once, few, many or name a class of expanded clone.

>TRBJ1-1|TRBV30|-|-
CAWMGGRGTEAFF
TGTGCCTGGATGGGGGGGAGGGGAACTGAAGCTTTCTTT
>TRBJ1-1|TRBV10-1|TRBD1|-
CASSETGTGLDTEAFF
TGCGCCAGCAGTGAGACCGGGACAGGGCTCGACACTGAAGCTTTCTTT
>TRBJ1-6|TRBV7-9|TRBD1|-
CASSFSGTVNSPLHF
TGTGCCAGCAGCTTTTCGGGGACAGTTAATTCACCCCTCCACTTT
>TRBJ2-3|TRBV10-3|-|once
CAISGVGASTDTQYF
TGTGCCATCAGTGGCGTGGGGGCTAGCACAGATACGCAGTATTTT
>TRBJ2-3|TRBV2|-|-
CASYRNPSTDTQYF
TGTGCCAGCTACAGGAACCCTAGCACAGATACGCAGTATTTT
>TRBJ1-3|TRBV5-5|-|-
CASSREPGNTIYF
TGTGCCAGCAGCCGGGAACCTGGAAACACCATATATTTT
>TRBJ1-5|TRBV6-6|TRBD1|-
CASSYGQGGSNQPQHF
TGTGCCAGCAGTTACGGACAGGGCGGGAGCAATCAGCCCCAGCATTTT
>TRBJ1-4|TRBV6-5|TRBD1|once
CASSQTGAGGEKLFF
TGTGCCAGCAGTCAGACAGGGGCCGGGGGGGAAAAACTGTTTTTT
>TRBJ2-7|TRBV4-2|TRBD2|-
CASSQKQTSGYEQYF
TGTGCCAGCAGCCAAAAGCAGACTAGCGGGTACGAGCAGTACTTC
>TRBJ2-5|TRBV29-1|TRBD1|-
CSVLTGGQETQYF
TGCAGCGTTTTGACAGGGGGACAAGAGACCCAGTACTTC
>TRBJ2-5|TRBV6-5|TRBD2|-
CASSITSGDETQYF
TGTGCCAGCAGTATCACTAGCGGGGACGAGACCCAGTACTTC
>TRBJ2-3|TRBV2|-|-
CASMRPSGTDTQYF
TGTGCCAGCATGCGGCCCTCGGGCACAGATACGCAGTATTTT
>TRBJ2-7|TRBV27|TRBD1|-
CASSFGQGRYEQYF
TGTGCCAGCAGTTTTGGACAGGGGCGCTACGAGCAGTACTTC
>TRBJ1-2|TRBV25-1|TRBD1|few
CASSDRTGGAYTF
TGTGCCAGCAGTGACAGGACAGGGGGCGCCTACACCTTC
>TRBJ1-1|TRBV14|-|once
CASSRTAGTEAFF
TGTGCCAGCAGCCGGACAGCCGGGACTGAAGCTTTCTTT
>TRBJ1-6|TRBV5-1|-|-
CASSLEPGTYNSPLHF
TGCGCCAGCAGCTTGGAGCCAGGGACCTATAATTCACCCCTCCACTTT
>TRBJ1-1|TRBV5-6|-|-
CASSRRGLNTEAFF
TGTGCCAGCAGCCGGCGGGGCCTGAACACTGAAGCTTTCTTT
>TRBJ2-5|TRBV4-3|TRBD1|-
CASSRTGGYETQYF
TGCGCCAGCAGCCGAACAGGGGGCTACGAGACCCAGTACTTC
>TRBJ2-7|TRBV28|TRBD2|few
CASSLRGLADYEQYF
TGTGCCAGCAGTTTACGGGGACTAGCTGATTACGAGCAGTACTTC
>TRBJ1-6|TRBV30|-|-
CAWTGVSSSPLHF
TGTGCCTGGACAGGGGTTTCAAGTTCACCCCTCCACTTT
>TRBJ1-5|TRBV19|-|-
CASSENSVGQPQHF
TGTGCCAGTAGTGAAAACAGTGTGGGTCAGCCCCAGCATTTT
>TRBJ2-6|TRBV9|-|-
CASSSRSGANVLTF
TGTGCCAGCAGCTCCCGCTCTGGGGCCAACGTCCTGACTTTC